One sample yielded the 2 T cell receptor beta chains listed below, sequenced in a study of the immune and genomic landscape of osteosarcoma. The assay was immunoSEQ multiplex PCR, and TCRdb's table has in-frame clones only and misses some. The table lists approximately 2,700 clones, around 70% of them singletons. The sequenced sample consisted of tumor tissue from a local recurrence in the femur. These receptors were collected from a man aged 18 to 29 with osteosarcoma.

The rearrangement links TRBV27 to TRBJ2-3; 8 bases agree with TRBD2. Germline assignment: CDR1 MNHEY and CDR2 SMNVEV (reference sequence). The CDR3 is made up of 15 amino acids. Trimming at V came to 3 bases and at J to 5 bases, leaving 7 bases not matched to a gene. The CDR3 loop reads CASSFYGGALDTQYF. CDR3 in DNA: TGTGCCAGCAGTTTCTACGGGGGGGCCTTAGATACGCAGTATTTT.

The V call is TRBV7-9, the J call TRBJ1-1, with D possibly matching TRBD1 (5 bases). The germline CDR1 and CDR2 sequences are SEHNR and FQNEAQ (reference sequence). CDR3 length equals 15 residues. The V and J ends lost 4 bases and 1 base respectively, with 13 bases between them. CDR3 region: CASSSYGAWNTEAFF. The CDR3 bases are TGTGCCAGCAGCTCCTATGGGGCCTGGAACACTGAAGCTTTCTTT.